Listed below are T cell receptor beta chains from one sample, sequenced in a study of T cell repertoires in cytomegalovirus infection. TCRdb re-analysed the reads in MiXCR, keeping a single row per CDR3 protein. The repertoire consists of under 200,000 distinct CDR3 sequences, with about a tenth occurring once and the leading ten covering approximately 4.6%. The sample taken for sequencing was PBMCs. The receptors shown here come from a human donor in good health (CMV status not recorded). Some clones in this sample may be carry-over from other donors' samples. CDR3s include the opening cysteine and the closing phenylalanine or tryptophan. D genes are given only for firm matches. The size of a clone is reported for some rows only, either as once, few or many, or as a class for expanded clones.

j_call v_call d_call clone_size cdr3_aa cdr3_nt
TRBJ2-1 TRBV7-3 TRBD1 many CASSLTKGQGIFF TGTGCCAGCAGCTTAACGAAAGGACAGGGAATATTCTTC
TRBJ2-5 TRBV19 - - CASSMLQETQYF TGTGCCAGTAGTATGCTTCAAGAGACCCAGTACTTC
TRBJ2-2 TRBV28 TRBD2 - CASSPSGRGTGELFF TGTGCCAGCAGCCCAAGCGGGAGGGGCACCGGGGAGCTGTTTTTT
TRBJ2-3 TRBV20-1 - - CSATDLSGAFPNTQYF TGCAGTGCTACAGACCTTTCGGGGGCCTTCCCGAATACGCAGTATTTT
TRBJ2-3 TRBV12-3/TRBV12-4 TRBD2 few CASSRASGGNTDTQYF TGTGCCAGCAGTCGAGCTAGCGGGGGAAACACAGATACGCAGTATTTT
TRBJ1-2 TRBV28 TRBD1 - CASSSRTGGIYGYTF TGTGCCAGCAGTTCCCGGACAGGGGGGATCTATGGCTACACCTTC
TRBJ1-5 TRBV30 TRBD1 - CAWTPLDREKNQPQHF TGTGCCTGGACCCCCCTGGACAGGGAGAAAAATCAGCCCCAGCATTTT
TRBJ1-1 TRBV12-3/TRBV12-4 - few CASIGTSGEAFF TGTGCCAGCATTGGGACTTCAGGGGAAGCTTTCTTT
TRBJ1-1 TRBV29-1 TRBD1 - CSVEGGGQGAAFF TGCAGCGTTGAAGGTGGCGGGCAGGGGGCAGCTTTCTTT
TRBJ1-5 TRBV28 TRBD1 - CASGPTGGLVNQPQHF TGTGCCAGCGGACCGACAGGGGGCCTTGTCAATCAGCCCCAGCATTTT
TRBJ2-7 TRBV27 - many CASSLSLGVAFEQYF TGTGCCAGCAGTTTAAGCCTAGGGGTAGCTTTTGAGCAGTACTTC
TRBJ2-1 TRBV3-1 TRBD1 few CASSLTGGGDEQFF TGTGCCAGCAGCCTTACAGGGGGCGGGGATGAGCAGTTCTTC
TRBJ1-5 TRBV28 - many CASSFYGVGSLGNQPQHF TGTGCCAGCAGTTTTTATGGGGTTGGCTCGTTGGGCAATCAGCCCCAGCATTTT
TRBJ2-5 TRBV11-3 TRBD1 few CASSPRTGTGETQYF TGTGCCAGCAGCCCACGGACAGGGACTGGAGAGACCCAGTACTTC
TRBJ2-3 TRBV7-2 TRBD1 many CASSPDWGQGATDTQYF TGTGCCAGCAGCCCTGACTGGGGACAGGGGGCGACAGATACGCAGTATTTT
TRBJ2-5 TRBV7-2 TRBD1 - CASSVAGTGGETQYF TGTGCCAGCAGCGTTGCCGGGACAGGGGGAGAGACCCAGTACTTC
TRBJ2-3 TRBV28 - many CASSLYQDLSTDTQYF TGTGCCAGCAGTTTATACCAGGATCTTAGCACAGATACGCAGTATTTT
TRBJ1-1 TRBV7-9 TRBD1 many CASSFDRVSNTEAFF TGTGCCAGCAGCTTTGACAGGGTCTCGAACACTGAAGCTTTCTTT
TRBJ1-1 TRBV28 - - CASSFKLGSEAFF TGTGCCAGCAGTTTTAAATTGGGCAGTGAAGCTTTCTTT
TRBJ2-2 TRBV20-1 - - CSARDLHPPRELFF TGCAGTGCTAGAGACCTGCATCCGCCGCGGGAGCTGTTTTTT
TRBJ2-2 TRBV6-5 TRBD2 many CASSYSGTSGGANTGELFF TGTGCCAGCAGTTACTCCGGGACTAGCGGGGGCGCGAACACCGGGGAGCTGTTTTTT
TRBJ2-1 TRBV7-8 TRBD2 many CASSTLSGGKDNEQFF TGTGCCAGCAGCACCCTCAGCGGGGGTAAGGACAATGAGCAGTTCTTC
TRBJ1-1 TRBV6-1 - many CASSRDRFENTEAFF TGTGCCAGCAGCCGCGACAGATTTGAGAACACTGAAGCTTTCTTT
TRBJ2-1 TRBV11-3 - many CASSLGSREQFF TGTGCCAGCAGCTTAGGCTCGAGAGAGCAGTTCTTC
TRBJ2-3 TRBV6-6 TRBD2 few CASSYLQTSGGSTDTQYF TGTGCCAGCAGTTACTTGCAGACTAGCGGGGGCAGCACAGATACGCAGTATTTT
TRBJ2-7 TRBV7-2 - many CASSWLGLEQYF TGTGCCAGCAGCTGGTTGGGTTTGGAGCAGTACTTC
TRBJ2-2 TRBV7-8 - many CASSLERVPAGELFF TGTGCCAGCAGCTTAGAACGGGTCCCGGCCGGGGAGCTGTTTTTT
TRBJ2-1 TRBV6-8 - - CASQWGAEQFF TGTGCCAGCCAGTGGGGGGCTGAGCAGTTCTTC
TRBJ1-2 TRBV20-1 TRBD1 - CSARSGQGGYTF TGCAGTGCTAGATCGGGACAGGGTGGCTACACCTTC
TRBJ2-1 TRBV28 TRBD2 many CASSYPTSGASPNEQFF TGTGCCAGCAGTTACCCGACTAGCGGGGCAAGCCCCAATGAGCAGTTCTTC
TRBJ1-5 TRBV6-2/TRBV6-3 TRBD1 many CASSATGVQPQHF TGTGCCAGCAGCGCGACAGGGGTCCAGCCCCAGCATTTT
TRBJ2-5 TRBV6-2/TRBV6-3 TRBD1 - CASSSTGPETQYF TGTGCCAGCAGTTCGACAGGGCCAGAGACCCAGTACTTC
TRBJ2-2 TRBV28 TRBD2 - CASSLSLAGGGTGELFF TGTGCCAGCAGTTTATCCCTAGCGGGGGGAGGCACCGGGGAGCTGTTTTTT
TRBJ1-1 TRBV20-1 TRBD1 - CSARDTGGGTEAFF TGCAGTGCTAGAGATACAGGGGGTGGCACTGAAGCTTTCTTT
TRBJ1-5 TRBV6-6 - few CASSNTQYSNQPQHF TGTGCCAGCAGTAACACCCAGTATAGCAATCAGCCCCAGCATTTT
TRBJ1-1 TRBV4-1 - - CASSHDSGTGDTEAFF TGTGCCAGCAGCCACGACTCCGGAACTGGGGACACTGAAGCTTTCTTT
TRBJ2-7 TRBV7-9 TRBD1 - CASSLGVTGGFEQYF TGTGCCAGCAGCTTAGGTGTGACAGGGGGCTTCGAGCAGTACTTC
TRBJ1-3 TRBV7-6 - many CASSGLAFSGNTIYF TGTGCCAGCAGCGGGCTAGCATTCTCTGGAAACACCATATATTTT
TRBJ1-4 TRBV3-1 - - CASSRQGSWDEKLFF TGTGCCAGCAGCCGTCAGGGCTCCTGGGATGAAAAACTGTTTTTT
TRBJ2-3 TRBV20-1 - - CSATLYERSTDTQYF TGCAGTGCTACCCTTTATGAAAGGAGCACAGATACGCAGTATTTT
TRBJ1-6 TRBV27 TRBD1 few CASREGQFNSPLHF TGTGCCAGCAGAGAGGGACAGTTTAATTCACCCCTCCACTTT
TRBJ1-2 TRBV7-9 TRBD1 - CASSLGDRVQGYTF TGTGCCAGCAGCTTAGGGGACAGGGTGCAGGGCTACACCTTC
TRBJ2-3 TRBV7-2 TRBD1 few CASSKDRDPTDTQYF TGTGCCAGCAGCAAGGACAGGGACCCCACAGATACGCAGTATTTT
TRBJ1-2 TRBV27 - - CASSLQGNGYGYTF TGTGCCAGCAGTTTACAGGGGAACGGCTATGGCTACACCTTC
TRBJ2-3 TRBV11-2 - many CASSLVWGDTDTQYF TGTGCCAGCAGCTTAGTATGGGGGGACACAGATACGCAGTATTTT
TRBJ2-7 TRBV7-9 - many CAITMGGSSYEQYF TGTGCCATCACCATGGGGGGTAGCTCCTACGAGCAGTACTTC
TRBJ1-2 TRBV27 - few CASSSYRPGLLNGYTF TGTGCCAGCAGTTCGTACCGTCCCGGGCTCCTGAATGGCTACACCTTC
TRBJ2-1 TRBV19 TRBD2 - CASTASGAGRYNEQFF TGTGCCAGTACAGCCTCGGGAGCGGGGCGTTACAATGAGCAGTTCTTC